Shown below are 18 T cell receptor beta chains from a single sample sequenced in a study of neurological immune-mediated disorders. One entry per CDR3 protein results from TCRdb running MiXCR on the 5' RACE reads. The table lists roughly 28,000 distinct CDR3 sequences, around 12% of them singletons. The sequencing sample was made of PBMCs. All receptors come from a man aged 55 to 69 in good health.

This clonotype was recorded at least ten times. J is TRBJ1-1 and V is TRBV5-1; perhaps TRBD1 as D (6 bases). The CDR3 runs 16 residues. Trimming took 3 bases from V and 1 from J, leaving 16 bases between them. Germline CDR1 SGHRS, CDR2 YFSETQ. CDR3 residues: CASSSQGLQGNTEAFF. In DNA form, the CDR3 reads TGCGCCAGCAGCTCACAGGGTCTTCAAGGGAACACTGAAGCTTTCTTT.

This clonotype appeared many times. The V call is TRBV27, the J call TRBJ2-1; D gene unclear. CDR3 length: 13 amino acids. The germline CDR1 and CDR2 sequences are MNHEY and SMNVEV (reference sequence). Trimming cost V 5 bases and J 2 bases, with 7 bases left between them. Here the CDR3 reads CASSGLAYNEQFF. In DNA, the CDR3 is TGTGCCAGCAGTGGTCTAGCCTACAATGAGCAGTTCTTC.

Comments on this clonotype: Because the CDR3's place on the DNA is in doubt, the DNA is left out and the CDR3 is given as listed by TCRdb. This chain uses TRBV6-5 with TRBJ2-2; the table names TRBD1, a call not compared with the DNA. A total of 24 residues make up the CDR3, ends included. In germline, CDR1 is MNHEY, CDR2 SVGAGI. The chain's CDR3 is CASSPGQGLFRGYTFGSGTGELFF.

This clonotype was recorded many times. This sequence joins TRBV29-1 and TRBJ2-1; D is perhaps TRBD2 (6 bases). Germline loops: CDR1 SQVTM, CDR2 ANQGSEA. V was trimmed by 3 bases and J by 6 bases, leaving 15 bases between them. This CDR3 has 14 residues. CDR3 DNA: TGCAGCGTTGATCTTAGCGGTTCGTTCAATGAGCAGTTCTTC. Protein: CSVDLSGSFNEQFF.

This clonotype was found many times. The rearrangement links TRBV5-1 to TRBJ2-1; TRBD2 matches 11 bases. Germline values: CDR1 SGHRS, CDR2 YFSETQ. V dropped 0 bases and J dropped 5; count of bases not matched to a gene: 4. CDR3 length: 16 amino acids. CDR3: CASSLVGTSGNNEQFF. The CDR3 DNA follows: TGCGCCAGCAGCTTGGTAGGGACTAGCGGTAACAATGAGCAGTTCTTC.

Many counts were recorded for this clonotype. The J gene is TRBJ2-7, the V gene TRBV12-3 or TRBV12-4; 9 bases match TRBD1. The CDR3 runs 14 residues. V lost 5 bases and J lost 3; bases outside the gene matches: 5. CDR3 region: CASSPLTGGYEQYF. The CDR3 DNA sequence: TGTGCCAGCAGTCCCCTGACAGGGGGCTACGAGCAGTACTTC.

There are many counts of this clonotype. J is TRBJ2-1 and V is TRBV14; D is ambiguous. Trimming removed 0 bases at V and 4 bases at J, with 10 bases between. This CDR3 is built from 15 residues. Germline V gives CDR1 SGHDN, CDR2 FVKESK. The CDR3 sequence: CASSQDRPRYNEQFF. In nucleotides, the CDR3 is TGTGCCAGCAGCCAAGACCGACCTAGGTACAATGAGCAGTTCTTC. Supplemented by reference TRBV14 and TRBJ2-1, the full variable domain reads EAGVTQFPSHSVIEKGQTVTLRCDPISGHDNLYWYRRVMGKEIKFLLHFVKESKQDESGMPNNRFLAERTGGTYSTLKVQPAELEDSGVYFCASSQDRPRYNEQFFGPGTRLTVL.

This clonotype was seen repeatedly, ten times or more. The V and J genes are TRBV11-2 and TRBJ2-1; 7 bases map to TRBD1. The V gene end was trimmed by 2 bases and the J gene end by 0 bases; junction bases not matched to a gene: 13. The CDR3 has 19 residues. Germline values: CDR1 SGHAT, CDR2 FQNNGV. CDR3 coding DNA: TGTGCCAGCAGCTTAAGACTTTGGGCGGCAGGGGGCTCCTACAATGAGCAGTTCTTC. This gives the protein CASSLRLWAAGGSYNEQFF.

This clonotype was seen at least ten times. The chain carries TRBV3-1 and TRBJ2-7; 9 bases agree with TRBD1. The CDR3 is made up of 14 amino acids. Germline loops: CDR1 LGHDT, CDR2 YNNKEL (reference sequence). Trimming took 1 base from V and 7 from J; bases not matched to a gene: 5. This CDR3 reads CASSQGDREGEQYF. Here the CDR3 DNA reads TGTGCCAGCAGCCAAGGGGACAGGGAGGGGGAGCAGTACTTC.

This clonotype was seen repeatedly, ten times or more. The V gene is TRBV9, the J gene TRBJ1-1, with D maybe TRBD1 (5 bases). The CDR3 covers 13 residues. The V gene's germline CDR1 is SGDLS and CDR2 YYNGEE. V shed 0 bases and J shed 4 bases, with 7 bases lying between them. The CDR3 loop reads CASSVGGSTEAFF. DNA of the CDR3: TGTGCCAGCAGCGTAGGGGGGAGCACTGAAGCTTTCTTT.

This clonotype was detected ten times or more. The CDR3 loop is CASSFARTTEAFF. In DNA, the CDR3 is TGTGCCAGCAGTTTTGCGAGGACCACTGAAGCTTTCTTT. The chain links TRBV12-3 or TRBV12-4 to TRBJ1-1; D remains unclear. The CDR3 length is 13 residues. V was shortened by 3 bases and J by 4 bases, with 9 bases between the two germline ends.

This clonotype has ten or more counts. V usage is TRBV15 and J usage is TRBJ2-2; D unresolved. From germline, CDR1 is LNHNV and CDR2 YYDKDF (reference sequence). Between the trimmed V and J ends, which lost 0 bases and 8 bases, there was a span of 4 bases. The CDR3 covers 12 residues. The CDR3 sequence is CATSRERGELFF. The CDR3 region has the DNA TGTGCCACCAGCAGAGAAAGGGGGGAGCTGTTTTTT.

This clonotype was observed many times. V and J are TRBV5-4 and TRBJ2-5, with D unclear. V lost 0 bases and J 6 bases, leaving 9 bases between the germline ends. Germline V lookup: CDR1 SGHNT, CDR2 YYREEE (reference sequence). This CDR3 is 13 amino acids long. CDR3 in amino acids: CASSLEEPKTQYF. The CDR3 bases are TGTGCCAGCAGCTTGGAGGAACCCAAGACCCAGTACTTC.

This clonotype was seen many times. The chain links TRBV7-9 to TRBJ2-5, with D possibly being TRBD2 (5 bases). Germline values: CDR1 SEHNR, CDR2 FQNEAQ (reference sequence). V was pared by 2 bases and J by 5 bases, with 12 bases between. CDR3 length equals 14 residues. In DNA form, the CDR3 reads TGTGCCAGCAGCTTATTGAGTTCGGGGGAGACCCAGTACTTC. As protein: CASSLLSSGETQYF.

In its sample, this clonotype was seen many times. CDR3: CASSVLAGGPDTQYF. The CDR3 DNA reads TGTGCCAGCAGCGTACTAGCGGGAGGCCCAGATACGCAGTATTTT. The rearrangement uses TRBV3-1 and TRBJ2-3; 12 bases align to TRBD2. The CDR3 loop spans 15 amino acids. V was pared by 5 bases and J by 4 bases, with 4 bases of the junction left unmatched. Germline V gene lookup returns CDR1 LGHDT and CDR2 YNNKEL (reference sequence).

This clonotype appeared many times. The J gene is TRBJ2-2, the V gene TRBV28; 10 bases line up with TRBD1. Germline V gene lookup returns CDR1 MDHEN and CDR2 SYDVKM. Trimming at V came to 3 bases and at J to 6 bases, leaving 4 bases not matched to a gene. The CDR3 spans 15 residues. The CDR3 DNA sequence: TGTGCCAGCAGTTTGGGGACAGGGGTTGCCGGGGAGCTGTTTTTT. This gives the protein CASSLGTGVAGELFF.

This clonotype was recorded at least ten times. The rearrangement links TRBV28 to TRBJ2-7; 9 bases are a match to TRBD2. Germline CDR1 MDHEN, CDR2 SYDVKM. The CDR3 is 14 amino acids. The V and J ends lost 8 bases and 3 bases, in that order; junction bases with no gene match: 8. As DNA, the CDR3 is TGTGCCAGCGGCGGGGGGGGGTCAGTCTACGAGCAGTACTTC. Translation: CASGGGGSVYEQYF.

This sequence joins TRBV6-6 and TRBJ1-6; D gene unclear. This CDR3 is built from 18 residues. In germline, CDR1 is MNHNY, CDR2 SVGAGI (reference sequence). V shed 7 bases and J shed 4 bases, with 23 bases lying between them. The CDR3 bases are TGTGCCAGCACCCCCCTGGGAACGGAAAGCTCATATAATTCACCCCTCCACTTT. Residues: CASTPLGTESSYNSPLHF.